There are a few counts of the clone carrying this TCR beta chain. The antigen remains unidentified. The data were taken from a study of cytotoxic CD8 clonotypes in ibrutinib-treated CLL. About the study: Patient counts were over 9 relapsed/refractory, more than 14 treatment-naive and around 17 IGHV unmutated.

Assay used: immunoSEQ multiplex PCR; TCRdb lists only in-frame clones, some missing. The sample lists around 27,000 clones, approximately 57% occurring once. Trimming stripped 5 bases from V and 7 bases from J, with 11 bases between. Germline V gives CDR1 MNHNY, CDR2 SVGAGI (reference sequence). This CDR3 is built from 12 residues. Study-wide results and limits: Private clonotypes, not public ones, expanded at ibrutinib response.

Source: PBMCs, taken before ibrutinib treatment. This receptor was obtained from a human donor with chronic lymphocytic leukemia. This rearrangement joins TRBV6-6 to TRBJ1-2; a possible D gene is TRBD1 (6 bases). The CDR3 sequence: CASSAGAGGYTF. CDR3 sequence (DNA): TGTGCCAGCAGTGCGGGGGCAGGTGGCTACACCTTC.